Presented here are 28 T cell receptor beta chains from one specimen sequenced in a study of T cell repertoires in cytomegalovirus infection. Which antigens these TCRs recognize remains unknown. Each CDR3 protein is one row after TCRdb ran MiXCR on the reads. The sample holds 750,000 to 950,000 distinct CDR3 sequences, 25% to 35% seen once. The source material was cultured CD8+ T cells from PBMCs, sampled from culture after CMV antigen stimulation. The receptors stem from a human donor in good health (CMV status not recorded). Some clones in this sample may be carry-over from other donors' samples.

The chain recombines TRBV9 with TRBJ2-7; 7 nucleotides match TRBD2. The V segment lost 0 bases and the J segment 2 bases; nucleotides outside the gene matches: 5. This CDR3 contains 15 residues. CDR1 and CDR2 from the germline V gene are SGDLS and YYNGEE. CDR3 protein: CASSVGSGGAYEQYF. The CDR3 nucleotides are TGTGCCAGCAGCGTAGGGTCGGGGGGTGCCTACGAGCAGTACTTC.

In this sample, this clonotype turned up many times. The chain is built from TRBV7-6 and TRBJ2-5, with 7 bases fitting TRBD2. The J segment lost 3 bases and the V segment lost 1 base, leaving 5 bases of the junction unmatched. Germline assignment: CDR1 SGHVS and CDR2 FNYEAQ. The CDR3 sequence is 15 residues long. The CDR3 sequence is CASSLGLAIKETQYF. The CDR3 DNA reads as TGTGCCAGCAGCTTAGGACTAGCCATAAAAGAGACCCAGTACTTC. Complete variable domain (other parts from reference TRBV7-6 and TRBJ2-5): GAGVSQSPRYKVTKRGQDVALRCDPISGHVSLYWYRQALGQGPEFLTYFNYEAQQDKSGLPNDRFSAERPEGSISTLTIQRTEQRDSAMYRCASSLGLAIKETQYFGPGTRLLVL.

This chain uses TRBV7-9 with TRBJ2-1, with D maybe TRBD2 (6 bases). Trimming removed 5 bases at V and 8 bases at J, with 10 bases between. The CDR3 loop spans 12 amino acids. Germline V gene lookup returns CDR1 SEHNR and CDR2 FQNEAQ (reference sequence). The CDR3 loop is CASSTGVHEQFF. DNA for the CDR3: TGTGCCAGCAGCACGGGAGTACATGAGCAGTTCTTC.

For the CDR3, the DNA is TGTGCCAGCAGTTACGGAGGGAGCCTTACACGTGAGCAGTTCTTC. Its translation is CASSYGGSLTREQFF. V is TRBV6-5 and J is TRBJ2-1; D is perhaps TRBD2 (6 bases). CDR1 and CDR2 from the germline V gene are MNHEY and SVGAGI. V shed 2 bases and J shed 9 bases, with 17 bases lying between them. The CDR3 has 15 amino acids.

The gene calls are TRBV7-6 and TRBJ2-2, with a weak D call TRBD1 (5 bases). CDR3 size: 15 residues. Germline V gene sequence: CDR1 SGHVS, CDR2 FNYEAQ. With 5 bases removed from V and 3 bases from J, the gap between germline ends came to 13 bases. The CDR3 region has the DNA TGTGCCAGCAGCCCAACAGGAAAGGACACCGGGGAGCTGTTTTTT. This encodes CASSPTGKDTGELFF.

This clonotype has a count of ten or more. The J gene is TRBJ2-7, the V gene TRBV10-3; the match to TRBD2 covers 11 bases. The CDR3 totals 16 residues. Trimming took 3 bases from V and 5 from J; bases not matched to a gene: 9. CDR1 is ENHRY, CDR2 SYGVKD, per germline. For the CDR3, the DNA is TGTGCCATCAGTGAACTGGATACTAGCGGGGGTGACGAGCAGTACTTC. This translates into CAISELDTSGGDEQYF.

The chain uses TRBV7-9 and TRBJ2-1, with 8 bases lining up with TRBD2. Looked up from germline, CDR1 is SEHNR and CDR2 is FQNEAQ (reference sequence). The CDR3 loop spans 18 amino acids. J was trimmed by 8 bases and V by 6 bases; bases with no gene match: 21. The CDR3 reads CASRDLPGGLPNDDEQFF. In DNA form, the CDR3 reads TGTGCCAGCAGGGATTTACCGGGGGGGCTCCCGAATGACGATGAGCAGTTCTTC.

A few counts support this clonotype. CDR3 bases: TGTGCCAGCAGCCCGTACAGGACACCGGGGCCCTCCTATAATTCACCCCTCCACTTT. It translates to CASSPYRTPGPSYNSPLHF. The chain uses TRBV5-6 and TRBJ1-6; tentatively, D is TRBD1 (5 bases). Germline CDR1 SGHDT, CDR2 YYEEEE. V shed 4 bases and J shed 0 bases, with 20 bases lying between them. The CDR3 spans 19 residues. Looking up the rest from reference TRBV5-6 and TRBJ1-6 gives the full variable domain: DAGVTQSPTHLIKTRGQQVTLRCSPKSGHDTVSWYQQALGQGPQFIFQYYEEEERQRGNFPDRFSGHQFPNYSSELNVNALLLGDSALYLCASSPYRTPGPSYNSPLHFGNGTRLTVT.

The rearrangement joins TRBV5-6 to TRBJ2-7; D gene uncertain. This CDR3 has 15 residues. The V gene's germline CDR1 is SGHDT and CDR2 YYEEEE. V dropped 2 bases and J dropped 2 bases, with 14 bases sitting between them. The CDR3 bases are TGTGCCAGCAGCTTATCGTCCTATTACCCCTACGAGCAGTACTTC. It codes for CASSLSSYYPYEQYF. Using reference TRBV5-6 and TRBJ2-7 for the parts outside the CDR3, the full variable domain is DAGVTQSPTHLIKTRGQQVTLRCSPKSGHDTVSWYQQALGQGPQFIFQYYEEEERQRGNFPDRFSGHQFPNYSSELNVNALLLGDSALYLCASSLSSYYPYEQYFGPGTRLTVT.

This clonotype turned up a few times. The chain combines TRBV5-5 with TRBJ2-6, with D possibly TRBD2 on 6 matching bases. CDR3 length equals 18 residues. Trimming stripped 3 bases from V and 0 bases from J, with 16 bases between. In germline, CDR1 is SGHKS, CDR2 YYEKEE (reference sequence). This chain's CDR3 is CASSSPGVGDSGANVLTF. The CDR3 DNA is TGTGCCAGCAGCTCCCCGGGGGTCGGAGACTCTGGGGCCAACGTCCTGACTTTC.

This clonotype turned up a few times. The chain carries TRBV6-5 and TRBJ1-2; D gene unclear. V lost 0 bases, J lost 6 bases, and 11 bases lay in between. The CDR3 has 14 residues. Germline V CDR1 and CDR2: MNHEY, SVGAGI. In nucleotides, the CDR3 is TGTGCCAGCAGTTACTCCGGTTCGGCGAATGGCTACACCTTC. As protein: CASSYSGSANGYTF.

The rearrangement uses TRBV7-9 and TRBJ2-7; D possibly corresponds to TRBD1 (6 bases). The V gene's germline CDR1 is SEHNR and CDR2 FQNEAQ (reference sequence). This CDR3 contains 14 residues. V lost 5 bases, J lost 1 base, and 12 bases lay in between. The CDR3 nucleotides read TGTGCCAGCAGCCGTACCGGACAGTCCTACGAGCAGTACGTC. This gives the protein CASSRTGQSYEQYV.

This clonotype has ten or more counts. V and J are TRBV7-9 and TRBJ2-3, with D perhaps being TRBD1 or TRBD2 (6 bases each). This CDR3 contains 16 residues. Germline-derived CDR1 and CDR2 are SEHNR and FQNEAQ (reference sequence). Trimming pared 6 bases from V and 1 base from J, leaving 17 bases between. CDR3: CASSGFGGRGTDTQYF. CDR3 DNA: TGTGCCAGCAGTGGATTCGGGGGCCGGGGCACAGATACGCAGTATTTT. Looking up the rest from reference TRBV7-9 and TRBJ2-3 gives the full variable domain: DTGVSQNPRHKITKRGQNVTFRCDPISEHNRLYWYRQTLGQGPEFLTYFQNEAQLEKSRLLSDRFSAERPKGSFSTLEIQRTEQGDSAMYLCASSGFGGRGTDTQYFGPGTRLTVL.

This clonotype was found a few times. This sequence joins TRBV5-5 and TRBJ2-1; perhaps D is TRBD1 or TRBD2 (5 bases each). From germline, CDR1 is SGHKS and CDR2 YYEKEE (reference sequence). The CDR3 runs 15 residues. Trimming stripped 4 bases from V and 0 bases from J, with 11 bases between. CDR3 sequence reads: CASSGDGSSYNEQFF. For the CDR3, the DNA is TGTGCCAGCAGCGGGGACGGAAGCTCCTACAATGAGCAGTTCTTC.

There are a few counts of this clonotype. The chain is built from TRBV27 and TRBJ2-3; 9 bases line up with TRBD2. The CDR3 totals 17 residues. Germline V gene sequence: CDR1 MNHEY, CDR2 SMNVEV (reference sequence). With V trimmed by 5 bases and J by 0 bases, 9 bases remained unmatched. The DNA for the CDR3 is TGTGCCAGCAGTCCGATTCCGCTAGCGGGGAGCACAGATACGCAGTATTTT. Its translation is CASSPIPLAGSTDTQYF.

This clonotype has just a few counts. The genes are TRBV7-9 and TRBJ2-2; D might be TRBD1 (6 bases). The CDR3 totals 15 residues. V was cut by 0 bases and J by 1 base, with 6 bases left in between. Germline V gene lookup returns CDR1 SEHNR and CDR2 FQNEAQ (reference sequence). This CDR3 reads CASSLAQGNTGELFF. In nucleotides, the CDR3 is TGTGCCAGCAGCTTAGCACAGGGGAACACCGGGGAGCTGTTTTTT.

The chain recombines TRBV20-1 with TRBJ1-5; TRBD1 matches 11 bases. The CDR3 length is 15 residues. Germline assignment: CDR1 DFQATT and CDR2 SNEGSKA (reference sequence). The V segment lost 0 bases and the J segment 6 bases; nucleotides outside the gene matches: 4. The CDR3 loop is CSARDRTGGGQPQHF. In nucleotides, the CDR3 is TGCAGTGCTAGAGATCGGACAGGGGGCGGTCAGCCCCAGCATTTT.

CDR3 region: CATNEWGGEIGELFF. In nucleotides, the CDR3 is TGTGCCACTAACGAATGGGGGGGGGAGATCGGGGAGCTGTTTTTT. The chain couples TRBV15 to TRBJ2-2, with TRBD2 matching over 7 bases. The CDR3 has 15 amino acids. From germline, CDR1 is LNHNV and CDR2 YYDKDF (reference sequence). J was trimmed by 7 bases and V by 9 bases; bases with no gene match: 14. Based on the CDR3 plus reference TRBV15 and TRBJ2-2, the full variable domain is DAMVIQNPRYQVTQFGKPVTLSCSQTLNHNVMYWYQQKSSQAPKLLFHYYDKDFNNEADTPDNFQSRRPNTSFCFLDIRSPGLGDTAMYLCATNEWGGEIGELFFGEGSRLTVL.

The rearrangement links TRBV3-1 to TRBJ2-7, with 7 nucleotides matching TRBD2. The germline CDR1 and CDR2 sequences are LGHDT and YNNKEL (reference sequence). V gave up 4 bases and J gave up 3 bases; unmatched junction bases: 6. There are 14 residues in the CDR3. This chain's CDR3 is CASSPAGTNYEQYF. The CDR3 nucleotides are TGTGCCAGCAGCCCCGCCGGGACTAACTACGAGCAGTACTTC.

This chain connects TRBV27 to TRBJ1-4; D perhaps matches TRBD1 (5 bases). Trimming removed 5 bases from V and 7 bases from J, with 20 bases in between. Germline CDR1 reads MNHEY; CDR2 reads SMNVEV (reference sequence). The CDR3 extends over 16 amino acids. This CDR3 reads CASSPSQDKGIEKLFF. CDR3 coding DNA: TGTGCCAGCAGTCCATCCCAGGACAAGGGGATTGAAAAACTGTTTTTT.

This clonotype was counted a few times. The chain recombines TRBV7-2 with TRBJ1-5; D is unresolved. The CDR3 extends over 13 amino acids. CDR1 and CDR2 (germline): SGHTA, FQGNSA. Between the trimmed V and J ends, which lost 3 bases and 5 bases, there was a span of 8 bases. The chain's CDR3 is CASSFTTYQPQHF. CDR3 nucleotide sequence: TGTGCCAGCAGCTTTACCACCTATCAGCCCCAGCATTTT.

This clonotype was found many times. The chain has TRBV7-2 and TRBJ1-6, with D perhaps TRBD1 (5 bases). This CDR3 comprises 15 residues. Deletions cut 4 bases from V and 8 bases from J, with 15 bases between. The germline V gene encodes CDR1 SGHTA and CDR2 FQGNSA. CDR3 sequence: CASSWDGQIYSPLHF. In DNA, the CDR3 is TGTGCCAGCAGCTGGGACGGGCAGATTTATTCACCCCTCCACTTT.

The chain combines TRBV28 with TRBJ2-3, with D tentatively TRBD2 (6 bases). CDR1 and CDR2 (germline): MDHEN, SYDVKM. V lost 10 bases and J 4 bases, leaving 15 bases between the germline ends. The CDR3 covers 13 residues. CDR3 in amino acids: CATTVRGSDTQYF. CDR3 sequence (DNA): TGTGCCACCACCGTCCGGGGGTCAGATACGCAGTATTTT.

This sequence joins TRBV11-2 and TRBJ2-5; weak D call: TRBD1 (6 bases). The CDR3 has 14 residues. CDR1 and CDR2 from the germline V gene are SGHAT and FQNNGV. V was trimmed by 5 bases and J by 5 bases, leaving 15 bases between them. CDR3: CASSPEQGWETQYF. CDR3 DNA: TGTGCCAGCAGCCCAGAGCAGGGGTGGGAGACCCAGTACTTC.

The chain joins TRBV19 to TRBJ1-4, with TRBD1 identical over 11 bases. The trim removed 10 bases at V and 4 bases at J, leaving 2 bases unmatched. The CDR3 length is 13 residues. Looked up from germline, CDR1 is LNHDA and CDR2 is SQIVND (reference sequence). CDR3 region: CATGTGGNEKLFF. The CDR3 bases are TGTGCCACAGGGACAGGGGGTAATGAAAAACTGTTTTTT. Full variable domain (missing parts from reference TRBV19 and TRBJ1-4): DGGITQSPKYLFRKEGQNVTLSCEQNLNHDAMYWYRQDPGQGLRLIYYSQIVNDFQKGDIAEGYSVSREKKESFPLTVTSAQKNPTAFYLCATGTGGNEKLFFGSGTQLSVL.

This rearrangement joins TRBV27 to TRBJ1-5, with 10 bases identical to TRBD1. Germline CDR1 reads MNHEY; CDR2 reads SMNVEV (reference sequence). This CDR3 has 15 amino acids. V shed 5 bases and J 6 bases; nucleotides not matched to a gene: 7. The DNA for the CDR3 is TGTGCCAGCAGTGGGACAGGGGAACTACTTCAGCCCCAGCATTTT. It specifies CASSGTGELLQPQHF.

This clonotype was seen more than once but under ten times. This sequence joins TRBV6-5 and TRBJ1-2; D is uncertain. V dropped 6 bases and J dropped 2 bases, with 13 bases sitting between them. The CDR3 has 14 amino acids. Germline-derived CDR1 and CDR2 are MNHEY and SVGAGI. CDR3 in DNA: TGTGCCAGCAGCTACGACGAAGCCAACTATGGCTACACCTTC. This codes for CASSYDEANYGYTF.

The chain has TRBV7-9 and TRBJ1-2; 12 bases are shared with TRBD1. CDR3 length: 15 residues. The J segment lost 7 bases and the V segment lost 5 bases, leaving 8 bases of the junction unmatched. CDR1 and CDR2 from the germline V gene are SEHNR and FQNEAQ (reference sequence). CDR3 amino acids: CASSAPGQGARGYTF. The CDR3 DNA is TGTGCCAGCAGCGCACCGGGACAGGGGGCGCGTGGCTACACCTTC.